This TCR beta chain was obtained from a study of STAT5B mutations in CD4+ large granular lymphocyte leukemia. Study findings and constraints: 8/27 top patient clones versus 2/35 control clones were TRBV06-family. Approximately 25% of private leukemic clonotypes occurred rarely in other patients' non-leukemic repertoires.

As handled by the study authors: Lowest detectable productive clonotype frequency was 2.59 x 10-5. Assay used: immunoSEQ multiplex PCR; TCRdb lists only in-frame clones, some missing. D and trimming come from the DNA, and the V and J calls and clone size come from that table. Of tens of thousands of clones listed, roughly 72% are singletons. Healthy controls were blood donor buffy coats. The CDR3 has 16 amino acids. V was pared by 7 bases and J by 4 bases, with 23 bases between. The germline CDR1 and CDR2 sequences are MDHEN and SYDVKM. In regard to this clone: Its antigen is undetermined.

This TCR was sampled from a human donor in good health. This chain uses TRBV28 with TRBJ2-7, with D perhaps matching TRBD2 (6 bases). The material sequenced was CD4+ T cells from blood buffy coats. The CDR3 loop reads CASNVRSGPGGYEQYF. CDR3 bases: TGTGCCAGCAACGTTCGGTCGGGGCCCGGGGGATACGAGCAGTACTTC.